These 29 T cell receptor beta chains originate from one sample sequenced in a study of T cells in Graves' hyperthyroidism and ophthalmopathy. TCR beta CDR3 regions were amplified from RNA. With the HTBI primer set, the TCR CDR3 went through a first round of RT-PCR. One entry per CDR3 protein, called by TCRdb with MiXCR from the multiplex PCR reads. The data contain 500,000 to 800,000 distinct CDR3 sequences, about 45% of them singletons. Sequencing was carried out using peripheral blood or thyroid tissue (not recorded which). Every receptor here comes from an adult man with Graves' disease, either hyperthyroidism or ophthalmopathy (not recorded which).

The CDR3 is CASLDRGNTEAFF. The CDR3, as DNA: TGTGCCAGTCTGGACAGGGGAAACACTGAAGCTTTCTTT. The J gene is TRBJ1-1, the V gene TRBV7-9; 9 bases fit TRBD1. The V and J ends lost 9 bases and 2 bases, in that order; junction bases with no gene match: 4. CDR3 length: 13 amino acids. Germline V gene data show CDR1 as SEHNR and CDR2 as FQNEAQ (reference sequence).

The V call is TRBV6-5, the J call TRBJ1-4; no clear D. The V and J ends lost 4 bases and 0 bases respectively, with 9 bases between them. In germline, CDR1 is MNHEY, CDR2 SVGAGI. This CDR3 is built from 15 residues. The CDR3 protein is CASSLSVATNEKLFF. The CDR3 DNA reads TGTGCCAGCAGTTTGTCGGTAGCAACTAATGAAAAACTGTTTTTT.

In its sample, this clonotype was seen a few times. The chain joins TRBV7-2 to TRBJ1-2, with a possible D match to TRBD1 (6 bases). The germline gives CDR1 SGHTA, CDR2 FQGNSA. CDR3 length equals 14 residues. Trimming removed 6 bases from V and 8 bases from J, with 19 bases in between. The CDR3 here is CASSSPDRNEGYTF. The CDR3 DNA sequence: TGTGCCAGCAGTTCCCCCGACAGGAACGAGGGCTACACCTTC.

On this clonotype itself: A much larger clone differs by one base, so this may be a read error. The rearrangement joins TRBV7-9 to TRBJ2-7; possibly TRBD2 for D (5 bases). V was pared by 4 bases and J by 2 bases, with 12 bases between. The CDR3 has 14 amino acids. Germline V CDR1 and CDR2: SEHNR, FQNEAQ (reference sequence). CDR3 DNA: TGTGCCAGCAGCTCAGCGCTAGCCCCCTACGAGCAGTACTTC. Amino acids: CASSSALAPYEQYF.

This clonotype was seen repeatedly, ten times or more. This chain links TRBV20-1 with TRBJ2-7; D gene ambiguous. Germline-derived CDR1 and CDR2 are DFQATT and SNEGSKA (reference sequence). Trimming cost V 5 bases and J 3 bases, with 11 bases left between them. The CDR3 consists of 12 residues. For the CDR3, the DNA is TGCAGTGCTTCCACGCCAGGCTACGAGCAGTACTTC. Protein product: CSASTPGYEQYF.

This clonotype showed up just a few times. The rearrangement links TRBV2 to TRBJ1-4, with D tentatively TRBD1 (6 bases). Trimming cost V 4 bases and J 5 bases, with 14 bases left between them. Germline CDR1 SNHLY, CDR2 FYNNEI. CDR3 length: 15 residues. CDR3 nucleotides: TGTGCCAGCAGTGGCCACGGGACAAGGAATGAAAAACTGTTTTTT. Its protein product is CASSGHGTRNEKLFF. Together with reference TRBV2 and TRBJ1-4, the CDR3 gives the full variable domain: EPEVTQTPSHQVTQMGQEVILRCVPISNHLYFYWYRQILGQKVEFLVSFYNNEISEKSEIFDDQFSVERPDGSNFTLKIRSTKLEDSAMYFCASSGHGTRNEKLFFGSGTQLSVL.

Details on this clonotype: This may be a read error, as it is one base from a much larger clone. The genes are TRBV7-3 and TRBJ2-7; the D is unclear. This CDR3 has 14 amino acids. The V end was cut by 2 bases, the J end by 2 bases, with 10 bases between. Per germline, CDR1 SGHTA and CDR2 FQGTGA. CDR3: CASSLYPQTYEQYF. The CDR3 nucleotides are TGTGCCAGCAGCTTATACCCTCAAACCTACGAGCAGTACTTC.

The rearrangement uses TRBV7-6 and TRBJ1-1, with unresolved D. The V gene lost 3 bases and the J gene lost 4 bases, with 12 bases spanning the gap. The CDR3 length is 14 residues. Germline V gives CDR1 SGHVS, CDR2 FNYEAQ. This chain's CDR3 is CASSFLGGITEAFF. CDR3 nucleotides: TGTGCCAGCAGCTTTCTAGGAGGAATCACTGAAGCTTTCTTT.

This clonotype was observed a handful of times. The genes are TRBV7-9 and TRBJ1-5; possible D gene TRBD1, 6 bases. Germline assignment: CDR1 SEHNR and CDR2 FQNEAQ (reference sequence). The CDR3 is made up of 16 amino acids. Trimming left V 4 bases short and J 6 bases short, with 19 bases between. CDR3 sequence (DNA): TGTGCCAGCAGCTCCGGAGAGGGGGTGATCGGTCAGCCCCAGCATTTT. It is translated as CASSSGEGVIGQPQHF.

Only a few counts were recorded for this clonotype. The chain has TRBV2 and TRBJ1-5; 7 bases are shared with TRBD1. The junction had 7 bases not matched to a gene; V was cut back by 2 bases and J by 6 bases. The CDR3 loop spans 15 amino acids. The germline gives CDR1 SNHLY, CDR2 FYNNEI. The CDR3: CASSERGRPGQPQHF. CDR3 bases: TGTGCCAGCAGTGAAAGGGGGCGCCCCGGTCAGCCCCAGCATTTT.

This sequence joins TRBV7-9 and TRBJ1-2; 7 bases map to TRBD1. V shed 5 bases and J 8 bases; nucleotides not matched to a gene: 5. This CDR3 is 12 amino acids long. Per germline, CDR1 SEHNR and CDR2 FQNEAQ (reference sequence). CDR3 sequence: CASSRNRGGYTF. Written as DNA, the CDR3 is TGTGCCAGCAGCCGGAACAGGGGCGGCTACACCTTC.

This rearrangement joins TRBV5-4 to TRBJ1-4; D ambiguous. The CDR3 is made up of 14 amino acids. V gave up 3 bases and J gave up 7 bases, with 13 bases separating them. Per germline, CDR1 SGHNT and CDR2 YYREEE (reference sequence). Here the CDR3 DNA reads TGTGCCAGCAGCTACTCCGGGAGCGGTGAAAAACTGTTTTTT. As protein: CASSYSGSGEKLFF.

The rearrangement joins TRBV7-2 to TRBJ1-3; 8 bases fit TRBD1. In germline, CDR1 is SGHTA, CDR2 FQGNSA. Trimming took 3 bases from V and 7 from J; bases not matched to a gene: 8. The CDR3 is 15 residues long. Here the CDR3 reads CASSLGSTGGNTIYF. CDR3 DNA: TGTGCCAGCAGCTTGGGATCCACAGGGGGGAACACCATATATTTT.

This sequence joins TRBV9 and TRBJ2-6; 9 bases fit TRBD1. Per germline, CDR1 SGDLS and CDR2 YYNGEE. The V and J ends lost 4 bases and 0 bases, in that order; junction bases with no gene match: 5. This CDR3 region has 17 residues. As DNA, the CDR3 is TGTGCCAGCAGCTGGGGACAGGGAGCCTCTGGGGCCAACGTCCTGACTTTC. It encodes CASSWGQGASGANVLTF. Full variable domain (rest looked up from reference TRBV9 and TRBJ2-6): DSGVTQTPKHLITATGQRVTLRCSPRSGDLSVYWYQQSLDQGLQFLIQYYNGEERAKGNILERFSAQQFPDLHSELNLSSLELGDSALYFCASSWGQGASGANVLTFGAGSRLTVL.

This clonotype was seen a handful of times. V gene TRBV2 combines with J gene TRBJ2-5, with 10 nucleotides matching TRBD2. Looked up from germline, CDR1 is SNHLY and CDR2 is FYNNEI. With V trimmed by 3 bases and J by 8 bases, 6 bases remained unmatched. The CDR3 runs 14 residues. The CDR3 nucleotides are TGTGCCAGCAGTGATAGCGGGGGGCTTAATACCCAGTACTTC. Its protein is CASSDSGGLNTQYF.

The gene calls are TRBV6-5 and TRBJ2-5; 11 bases are shared with TRBD2. CDR1 is MNHEY and CDR2 is SVGAGI in the germline V gene. With V trimmed by 3 bases and J by 3 bases, 6 bases remained unmatched. The CDR3 loop spans 16 amino acids. The chain's CDR3 is CASSYSGTSGKETQYF. In nucleotides, the CDR3 is TGTGCCAGCAGTTATTCCGGGACTAGCGGTAAAGAGACCCAGTACTTC.

There are many counts of this clonotype. This chain uses TRBV11-2 with TRBJ2-5; TRBD2 agrees at 8 bases. Germline CDR1 SGHAT, CDR2 FQNNGV. The ends lost 6 bases at V and 4 bases at J; junction bases unmatched: 4. This CDR3 is 13 amino acids long. The CDR3 loop is CASRREVGETQYF. The CDR3 DNA follows: TGTGCCAGCAGGCGGGAGGTGGGAGAGACCCAGTACTTC.

This clonotype was counted at least ten times. The CDR3 DNA reads as TGTGCCAGCAGCACCCCCCAAGAGACCCAGTACTTC. Its translation is CASSTPQETQYF. The rearrangement uses TRBV6-5 and TRBJ2-5; D remains ambiguous. V was trimmed by 6 bases and J by 1 base, leaving 6 bases between them. The CDR3 has 12 residues. Germline-derived CDR1 and CDR2 are MNHEY and SVGAGI.

The J gene is TRBJ2-7, the V gene TRBV6-1; possible D gene TRBD1, 6 bases. The germline V and J ends were trimmed by 3 bases and 3 bases, with 12 bases remaining between them. Germline values: CDR1 MNHNS, CDR2 SASEGT. The CDR3 length is 14 residues. CDR3 amino acids: CASSDLGGGYEQYF. CDR3 nucleotide sequence: TGTGCCAGCAGTGACCTAGGGGGTGGCTACGAGCAGTACTTC.

The chain uses TRBV7-8 and TRBJ1-6, with TRBD1 identical over 7 bases. Per germline, CDR1 SGHVS and CDR2 FQNEAQ. The trim removed 5 bases at V and 0 bases at J, leaving 7 bases unmatched. The CDR3 is 17 residues long. In DNA form, the CDR3 reads TGTGCCAGCAGCCCCAGGGGGGTCGGCTCCTATAATTCACCCCTCCACTTT. Its translation: CASSPRGVGSYNSPLHF.

The CDR3 coding sequence is TGTGCCAGCAGTGAAGGACTAGCGGGAGTCCTGACTTTC. This sequence encodes CASSEGLAGVLTF. The chain recombines TRBV2 with TRBJ2-6; 11 bases align to TRBD2. From germline, CDR1 is SNHLY and CDR2 FYNNEI. This CDR3 is 13 amino acids long. V dropped 1 base and J dropped 13; count of bases not matched to a gene: 0.

The CDR3 protein is CASSLQGYEKLFF. In DNA, the CDR3 is TGTGCCAGCAGTTTACAGGGTTATGAAAAACTGTTTTTT. V usage is TRBV2 and J usage is TRBJ1-4; D may be TRBD1 (6 bases). Trimming cost V 5 bases and J 6 bases, with 10 bases left between them. The CDR3 has 13 amino acids. Germline V CDR1 and CDR2: SNHLY, FYNNEI.

V gene TRBV9 combines with J gene TRBJ1-1; D may be TRBD1 (6 bases). V was pared by 4 bases and J by 5 bases, with 15 bases between. Per the germline V gene, CDR1 is SGDLS and CDR2 is YYNGEE. The length of the CDR3 is 14 residues. The CDR3 loop is CASSQEGGRTEAFF. The CDR3 bases are TGTGCCAGCAGCCAAGAGGGGGGGAGAACTGAAGCTTTCTTT.

The gene calls are TRBV15 and TRBJ1-6; 7 nucleotides agree with TRBD1. The CDR3 is 15 amino acids. The V gene's germline CDR1 is LNHNV and CDR2 YYDKDF (reference sequence). The ends lost 0 bases at V and 10 bases at J; junction bases unmatched: 6. The CDR3 coding sequence is TGTGCCACCAGCAGAGATCAGGGGGTAGGATCACCCCTCCACTTT. It is translated as CATSRDQGVGSPLHF.

This clonotype was seen at least ten times. The rearrangement joins TRBV7-2 to TRBJ1-6; TRBD1 matches at 8 bases. The germline V gene encodes CDR1 SGHTA and CDR2 FQGNSA. With 5 bases clipped from V and 7 bases from J, the junction kept 13 bases outside the gene matches. This CDR3 comprises 17 residues. Here the CDR3 reads CASSLDARTGGNSPLHF. CDR3 nucleotides: TGTGCCAGCAGCCTCGACGCCAGAACAGGGGGAAATTCACCCCTCCACTTT. The whole variable domain, remainder taken from reference TRBV7-2 and TRBJ1-6, is GAGVSQSPSNKVTEKGKDVELRCDPISGHTALYWYRQSLGQGLEFLIYFQGNSAPDKSGLPSDRFSAERTGGSVSTLTIQRTQQEDSAVYLCASSLDARTGGNSPLHFGNGTRLTVT.

The rearrangement uses TRBV29-1 and TRBJ1-3, with D possibly matching TRBD1 (6 bases). CDR3 length equals 14 residues. Germline V lookup: CDR1 SQVTM, CDR2 ANQGSEA. V shed 3 bases and J shed 8 bases, with 17 bases lying between them. The CDR3 bases are TGCAGCGTTGATCCGGGGGGCGGTGGCTACACCATATATTTT. As protein: CSVDPGGGGYTIYF.

The chain combines TRBV20-1 with TRBJ2-7; no clear D gene. The CDR3 sequence is 14 residues long. Germline CDR1 reads DFQATT; CDR2 reads SNEGSKA (reference sequence). Trimming took 2 bases from V and 3 from J, leaving 14 bases between them. The CDR3 nucleotides are TGCAGTGCTAGAAAATTAGTTCAGGACTACGAGCAGTACTTC. It translates to CSARKLVQDYEQYF.

This clonotype came up a few times. The rearrangement uses TRBV5-1 and TRBJ1-1, with D perhaps matching TRBD1 (5 bases). The CDR3 covers 14 residues. CDR1 is SGHRS, CDR2 YFSETQ, per germline. The ends were cut back, 3 bases at V and 3 bases at J, with 12 bases in the middle. The CDR3 sequence is CASSSARVDTEAFF. Written as DNA, the CDR3 is TGCGCCAGCAGCTCGGCCAGGGTTGACACTGAAGCTTTCTTT.

This clonotype was observed many times. The rearrangement links TRBV5-1 to TRBJ2-7, with 7 bases lining up with TRBD2. This CDR3 comprises 14 residues. The V gene's germline CDR1 is SGHRS and CDR2 YFSETQ. V was pared by 0 bases and J by 6 bases, with 6 bases of the junction left unmatched. In nucleotides, the CDR3 is TGCGCCAGCAGCTTGGACGGCGGGAGCGGCGAGCAGTACTTC. Protein: CASSLDGGSGEQYF.